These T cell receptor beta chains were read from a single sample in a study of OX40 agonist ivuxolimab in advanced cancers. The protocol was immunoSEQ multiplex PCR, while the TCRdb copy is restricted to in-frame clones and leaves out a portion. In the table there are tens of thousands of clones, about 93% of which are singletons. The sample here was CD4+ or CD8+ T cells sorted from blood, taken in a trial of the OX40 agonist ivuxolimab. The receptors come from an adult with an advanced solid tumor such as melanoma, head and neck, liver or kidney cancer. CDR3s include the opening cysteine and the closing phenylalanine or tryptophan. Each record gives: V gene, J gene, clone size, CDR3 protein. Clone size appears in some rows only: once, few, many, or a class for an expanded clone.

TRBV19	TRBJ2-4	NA	CASQQGAAKNIQYF
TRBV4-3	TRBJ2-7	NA	CASSQARDGYYEQYF
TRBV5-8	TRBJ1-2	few	CASSLRQGAGGNYGYTF
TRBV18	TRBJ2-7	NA	CASSTYGDEQYF
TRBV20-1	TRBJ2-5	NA	CSAPLETQYF
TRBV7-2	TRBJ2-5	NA	CASSQTGGVETQYF
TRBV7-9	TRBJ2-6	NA	CASSPAGGANVLTF
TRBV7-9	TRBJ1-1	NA	CASSPTGNTEAFF
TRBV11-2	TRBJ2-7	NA	CASSLDLAGEQYF
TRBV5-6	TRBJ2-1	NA	CASSLGQGASLEQFF
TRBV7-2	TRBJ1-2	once	CASSLATGGVYGYTF
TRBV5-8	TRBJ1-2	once	CASNRQGFCTF
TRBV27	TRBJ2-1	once	CACAPSPLTYNEQFF
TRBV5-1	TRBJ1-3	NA	CASSLTESGNTIYF
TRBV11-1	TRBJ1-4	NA	CASSSGHLTNEKLFF
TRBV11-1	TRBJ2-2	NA	CASSSTGRVLTGELFF
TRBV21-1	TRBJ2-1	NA	CASSKGLANYNEQFF
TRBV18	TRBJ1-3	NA	CASSEEEGNTIYF
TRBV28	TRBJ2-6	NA	CASSGGSSGANVLTF
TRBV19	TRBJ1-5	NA	CASRYGQGRNQPQHF
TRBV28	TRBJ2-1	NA	CASSSRTAYSYNEQFF
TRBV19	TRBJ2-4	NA	CASSIESSGRAGAKNIQYF
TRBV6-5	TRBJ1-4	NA	CASSYSPGGEKLFF
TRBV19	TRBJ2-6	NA	CASSRRQETLSGANVLTF
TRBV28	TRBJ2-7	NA	CASSPGSGRRHEQYF
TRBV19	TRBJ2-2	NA	CASSSNRVPGELFF
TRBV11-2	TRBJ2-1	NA	CASSRRGNEQFF
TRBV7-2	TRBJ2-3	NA	CASSYGWAGTDTQYF
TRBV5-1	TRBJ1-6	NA	CASSYLGLNNSPLHF
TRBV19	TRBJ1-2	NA	CASRADRTHPYGYTF
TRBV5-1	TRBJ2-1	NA	CASSLGGSKNEQFF
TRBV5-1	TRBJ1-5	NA	CASSDGQANQPQHF
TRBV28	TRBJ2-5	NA	CASSWGSRETQYF
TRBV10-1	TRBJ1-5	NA	CASSDSGGTQHF
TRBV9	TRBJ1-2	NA	CASSSTGANYGYTF
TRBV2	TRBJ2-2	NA	CASRGLGRGGTGELFF
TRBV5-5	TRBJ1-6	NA	CASSSKGTNSPLHF
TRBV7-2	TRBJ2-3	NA	CASSLIRDTQYF
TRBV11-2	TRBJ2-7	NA	CASSSYSLGLTSSYEQYF
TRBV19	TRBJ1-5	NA	CASSVDRAQPQHF
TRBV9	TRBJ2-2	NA	CASSFGRLGTGELFF
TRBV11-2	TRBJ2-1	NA	CASSLNLRTSGRNEQFF
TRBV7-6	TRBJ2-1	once	CASSLATGSYNEQFF
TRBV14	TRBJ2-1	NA	CANAGYEQFF
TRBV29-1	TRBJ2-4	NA	CSVLWSDIQYF
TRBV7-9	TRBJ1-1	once	CASSWGQGGTEAFF
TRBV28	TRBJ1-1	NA	CASTLPRALNTEAFF
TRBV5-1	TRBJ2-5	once	CASSGGDTLGETQYF